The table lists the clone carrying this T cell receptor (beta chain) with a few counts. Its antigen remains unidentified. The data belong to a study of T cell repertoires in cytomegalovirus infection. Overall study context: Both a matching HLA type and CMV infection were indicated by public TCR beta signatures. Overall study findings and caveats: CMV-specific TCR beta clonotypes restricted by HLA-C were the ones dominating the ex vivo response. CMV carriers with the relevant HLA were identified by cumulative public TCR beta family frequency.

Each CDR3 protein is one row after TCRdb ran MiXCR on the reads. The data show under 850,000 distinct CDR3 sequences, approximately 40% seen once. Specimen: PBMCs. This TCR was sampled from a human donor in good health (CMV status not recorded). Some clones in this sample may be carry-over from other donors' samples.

The CDR3, as DNA: TGTGCCAGCAGCTTAATCCTCACAGGGTGGCGGGATGCAGAGACCCAGTACTTC. Amino acids: CASSLILTGWRDAETQYF. This chain links TRBV7-2 with TRBJ2-5; D assignment may be TRBD1 or TRBD2 (6 bases each). Germline values: CDR1 SGHTA, CDR2 FQGNSA. This CDR3 is 18 amino acids long. V was cut by 2 bases and J by 4 bases, with 23 bases left in between.